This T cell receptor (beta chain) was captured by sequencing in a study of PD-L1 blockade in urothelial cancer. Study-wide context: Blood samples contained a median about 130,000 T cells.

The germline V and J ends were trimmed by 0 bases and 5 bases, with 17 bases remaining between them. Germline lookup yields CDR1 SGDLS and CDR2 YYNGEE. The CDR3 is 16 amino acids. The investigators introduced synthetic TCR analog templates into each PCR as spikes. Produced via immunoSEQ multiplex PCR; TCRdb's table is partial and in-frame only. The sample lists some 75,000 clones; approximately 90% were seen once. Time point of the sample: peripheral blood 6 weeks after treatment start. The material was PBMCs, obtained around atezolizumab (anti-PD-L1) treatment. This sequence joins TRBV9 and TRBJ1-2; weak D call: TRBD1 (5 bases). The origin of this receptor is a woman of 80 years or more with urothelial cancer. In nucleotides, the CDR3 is TGTGCCAGCAGCGTAGTCCCCGAACAGACAGCGTATGGCTACACCTTC. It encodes CASSVVPEQTAYGYTF.